Below are 14 T cell receptor beta chains sequenced from a single sample in a study of cytotoxic CD8 clonotypes in ibrutinib-treated CLL. Data came from immunoSEQ multiplex PCR; TCRdb stores just in-frame clones and leaves some out. The profile shows approximately 320,000 clones, 67% of them singletons. The sequenced sample was PBMCs, obtained after 36 months of ibrutinib treatment. Source of these receptors: a human donor with chronic lymphocytic leukemia.

This chain links TRBV10-3 with TRBJ2-5, with TRBD2 matching over 10 bases. From germline, CDR1 is ENHRY and CDR2 SYGVKD. V trimming: 5 bases; J trimming: 5 bases; junction bases outside the gene matches: 14. The CDR3 length is 17 residues. The CDR3 region is CAISTQLAGLHGETQYF. The DNA for the CDR3 is TGTGCCATCAGTACCCAACTAGCGGGGCTACACGGGGAGACCCAGTACTTC.

This chain joins TRBV7-9 and TRBJ1-1; 11 bases agree with TRBD1. The germline V gene has CDR1 SEHNR and CDR2 FQNEAQ (reference sequence). Trimming at V came to 4 bases and at J to 3 bases, leaving 13 bases not matched to a gene. The CDR3 is 18 residues long. CDR3 protein: CASSSVARTGGRDTEAFF. The CDR3 DNA is TGTGCCAGCAGCTCTGTAGCCAGGACAGGGGGCAGGGACACTGAAGCTTTCTTT.

The rearrangement uses TRBV9 and TRBJ1-2; D remains unclear. V lost 0 bases and J 3 bases, leaving 3 bases between the germline ends. Germline CDR1 SGDLS, CDR2 YYNGEE. The CDR3 spans 12 residues. The CDR3 coding sequence is TGTGCCAGCAGCGTAGCGGACTATGGCTACACCTTC. Protein sequence: CASSVADYGYTF.

This clone was seen a few times. The rearrangement links TRBV5-6 to TRBJ2-7, with D hard to call. CDR3 length equals 10 residues. Germline-derived CDR1 and CDR2 are SGHDT and YYEEEE. Deletions cut 2 bases from V and 3 bases from J, with 0 bases between. The CDR3 region has the DNA TGTGCCAGCAGCTTCTACGAGCAGTACTTC. Translating it yields CASSFYEQYF.

This chain joins TRBV5-1 and TRBJ1-2; a weak D match, TRBD1 (5 bases). Trimming shortened V by 0 bases and J by 3 bases, and 9 bases separated the two germline ends. CDR1 and CDR2 (germline): SGHRS, YFSETQ. The CDR3 is 14 residues long. The CDR3 reads CASSLGGVDYGYTF. Here the CDR3 DNA reads TGCGCCAGCAGCTTGGGAGGGGTTGACTATGGCTACACCTTC.

J is TRBJ1-2 and V is TRBV9, with 8 bases fitting TRBD1. The germline CDR1 and CDR2 sequences are SGDLS and YYNGEE. The CDR3 covers 10 residues. V lost 3 bases and J lost 12; bases outside the gene matches: 1. The CDR3 reads CASSGRGHTF. CDR3 bases: TGTGCCAGCAGCGGCAGGGGGCACACCTTC.

Note on this clone: This same CDR3 is encoded by further DNA sequences in the sample. The chain carries TRBV5-1 and TRBJ1-2, with no clear D. The V gene's germline CDR1 is SGHRS and CDR2 YFSETQ. The CDR3 has 13 amino acids. V lost 4 bases to trimming and J lost 0 bases, with 7 bases between them. The DNA for the CDR3 is TGCGCCAGCAGCCTCACAGCTAACTATGGCTACACCTTC. The encoded protein is CASSLTANYGYTF.

This clone was counted only a few times. This sequence joins TRBV6-6 and TRBJ1-1; 7 bases fit TRBD1. The CDR3 loop spans 14 amino acids. CDR1 is MNHNY and CDR2 is SVGAGI in the germline V gene (reference sequence). V was pared by 5 bases and J by 1 base, with 4 bases of the junction left unmatched. The CDR3 nucleotides are TGTGCCAGCAGTAAAGACAGGGCGAACACTGAAGCTTTCTTT. It is translated as CASSKDRANTEAFF.

The chain links TRBV13 to TRBJ2-5; D possibly corresponds to TRBD2 (5 bases). The V end lost 4 bases, the J end lost 4 bases, and 16 bases lay between the germline ends. CDR1 and CDR2 (germline): PRHDT, FYEKMQ (reference sequence). The CDR3 is made up of 15 amino acids. The CDR3 nucleotides read TGTGCCAGCAGCTCCCGGAGGCCGGGGTCAGAGACCCAGTACTTC. It encodes CASSSRRPGSETQYF.

The chain has TRBV6-1 and TRBJ2-7; D not certain. Trimming left V 4 bases short and J 1 base short, with 8 bases between. The CDR3 spans 13 residues. Germline CDR1 is MNHNS and CDR2 is SASEGT. CDR3 in DNA: TGTGCCAGCAGTGTGTACCTATCCTACGAGCAGTACTTC. Protein product: CASSVYLSYEQYF.

This chain links TRBV6-5 with TRBJ2-5; D gene uncertain. V was trimmed by 8 bases and J by 7 bases, leaving 20 bases between them. CDR1 and CDR2 from the germline V gene are MNHEY and SVGAGI. CDR3 length: 14 residues. The CDR3 region has the DNA TGTGCCAGCGGAGTTAATGGACCTCGTGGGACCCAGTACTTC. Translation gives CASGVNGPRGTQYF.

This clone was picked up one time. The chain joins TRBV11-3 to TRBJ2-2; 8 bases align to TRBD1. The CDR3 is 14 amino acids. Germline CDR1 reads SGHNT; CDR2 reads YENEEA. V shed 5 bases and J 6 bases; nucleotides not matched to a gene: 5. The DNA for the CDR3 is TGTGCCAGCAGCACGTCAGGGGGCTCCGGGGAGCTGTTTTTT. Protein: CASSTSGGSGELFF.

In DNA, the CDR3 is TGCAGCGTTGAAGATCAAACTAGCGGGAGCTCCTACAATGAGCAGTTCTTC. This sequence encodes CSVEDQTSGSSYNEQFF. V is TRBV29-1 and J is TRBJ2-1; 11 nucleotides line up with TRBD2. V trimming: 0 bases; J trimming: 0 bases; junction bases outside the gene matches: 4. Germline loops: CDR1 SQVTM, CDR2 ANQGSEA. The CDR3 extends over 17 amino acids.

As regards this clone: The sample contains more than one DNA sequence encoding this CDR3. J is TRBJ2-2 and V is TRBV9, with D tentatively TRBD2 (5 bases). Trimming pared 2 bases from V and 3 bases from J, leaving 11 bases between. CDR1 and CDR2 (germline): SGDLS, YYNGEE. The CDR3 runs to 15 residues. CDR3 in DNA: TGTGCCAGCAGCGTCGGGGATCGCGACACCGGGGAGCTGTTTTTT. This translates into CASSVGDRDTGELFF.